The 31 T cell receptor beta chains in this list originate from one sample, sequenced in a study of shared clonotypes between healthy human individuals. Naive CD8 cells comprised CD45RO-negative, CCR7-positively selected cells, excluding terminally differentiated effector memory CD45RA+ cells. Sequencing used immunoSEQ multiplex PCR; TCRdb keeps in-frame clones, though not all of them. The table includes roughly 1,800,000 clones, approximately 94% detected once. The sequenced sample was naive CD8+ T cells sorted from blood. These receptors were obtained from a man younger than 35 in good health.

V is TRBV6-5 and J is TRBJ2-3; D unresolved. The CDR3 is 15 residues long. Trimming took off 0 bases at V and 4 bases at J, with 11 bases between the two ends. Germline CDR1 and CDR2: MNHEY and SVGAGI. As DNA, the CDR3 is TGTGCCAGCAGTTACTCCCTATCGGCGGCAGATACGCAGTATTTT. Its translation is CASSYSLSAADTQYF.

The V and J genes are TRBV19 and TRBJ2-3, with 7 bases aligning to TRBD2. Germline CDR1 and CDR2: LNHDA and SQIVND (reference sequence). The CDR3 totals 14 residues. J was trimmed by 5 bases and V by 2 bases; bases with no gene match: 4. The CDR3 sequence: CASSIQAGLDTQYF. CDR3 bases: TGTGCCAGTAGTATACAAGCGGGGTTAGATACGCAGTATTTT.

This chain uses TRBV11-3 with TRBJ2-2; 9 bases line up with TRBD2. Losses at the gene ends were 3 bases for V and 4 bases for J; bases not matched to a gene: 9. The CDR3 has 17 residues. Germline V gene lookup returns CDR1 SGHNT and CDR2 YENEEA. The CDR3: CASSFQGLADTTGELFF. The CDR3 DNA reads TGTGCCAGCAGCTTCCAGGGACTAGCCGATACCACCGGGGAGCTGTTTTTT.

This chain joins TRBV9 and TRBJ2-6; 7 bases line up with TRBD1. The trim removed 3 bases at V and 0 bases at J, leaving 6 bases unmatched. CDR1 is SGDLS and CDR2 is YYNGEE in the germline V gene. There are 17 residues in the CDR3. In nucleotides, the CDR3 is TGTGCCAGCAGCGGCGGACAGGACCACTCTGGGGCCAACGTCCTGACTTTC. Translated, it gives CASSGGQDHSGANVLTF.

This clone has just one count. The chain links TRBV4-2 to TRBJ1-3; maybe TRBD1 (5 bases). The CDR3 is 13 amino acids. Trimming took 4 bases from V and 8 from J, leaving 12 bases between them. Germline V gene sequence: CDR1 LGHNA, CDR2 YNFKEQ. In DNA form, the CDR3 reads TGTGCCAGCAGCCGTCAGGGTTTGGACACCATATATTTT. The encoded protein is CASSRQGLDTIYF.

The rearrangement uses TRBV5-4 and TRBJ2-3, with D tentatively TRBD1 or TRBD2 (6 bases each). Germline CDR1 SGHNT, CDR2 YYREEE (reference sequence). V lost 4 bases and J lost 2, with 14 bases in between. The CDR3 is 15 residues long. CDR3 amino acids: CASSPEGGYTDTQYF. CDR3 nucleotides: TGTGCCAGCAGCCCGGAAGGGGGGTACACAGATACGCAGTATTTT. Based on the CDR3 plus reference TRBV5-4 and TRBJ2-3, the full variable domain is ETGVTQSPTHLIKTRGQQVTLRCSSQSGHNTVSWYQQALGQGPQFIFQYYREEENGRGNFPPRFSGLQFPNYSSELNVNALELDDSALYLCASSPEGGYTDTQYFGPGTRLTVL.

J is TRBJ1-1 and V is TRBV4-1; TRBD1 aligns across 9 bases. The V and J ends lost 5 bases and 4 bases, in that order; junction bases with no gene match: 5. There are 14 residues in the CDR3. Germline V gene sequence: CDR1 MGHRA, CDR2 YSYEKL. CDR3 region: CASSWTGAGTEAFF. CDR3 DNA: TGCGCCAGCAGCTGGACAGGGGCGGGCACTGAAGCTTTCTTT.

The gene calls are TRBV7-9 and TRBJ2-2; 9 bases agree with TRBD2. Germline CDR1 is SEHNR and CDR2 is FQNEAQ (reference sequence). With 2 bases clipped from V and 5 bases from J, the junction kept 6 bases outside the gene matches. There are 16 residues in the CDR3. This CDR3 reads CASSLTLAGVTGELFF. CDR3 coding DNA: TGTGCCAGCAGCTTAACCTTAGCGGGAGTTACCGGGGAGCTGTTTTTT. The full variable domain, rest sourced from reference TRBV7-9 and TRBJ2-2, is DTGVSQNPRHKITKRGQNVTFRCDPISEHNRLYWYRQTLGQGPEFLTYFQNEAQLEKSRLLSDRFSAERPKGSFSTLEIQRTEQGDSAMYLCASSLTLAGVTGELFFGEGSRLTVL.

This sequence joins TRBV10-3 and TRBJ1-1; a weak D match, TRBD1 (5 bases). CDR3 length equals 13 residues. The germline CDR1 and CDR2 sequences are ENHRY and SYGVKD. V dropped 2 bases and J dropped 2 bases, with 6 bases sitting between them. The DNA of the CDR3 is TGTGCCATCAGTGAGGACAGTAACACTGAAGCTTTCTTT. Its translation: CAISEDSNTEAFF.

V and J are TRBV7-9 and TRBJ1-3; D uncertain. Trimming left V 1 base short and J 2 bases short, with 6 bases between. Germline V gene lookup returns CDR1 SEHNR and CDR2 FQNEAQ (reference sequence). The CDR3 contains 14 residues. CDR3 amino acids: CASSLDTAGNTIYF. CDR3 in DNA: TGTGCCAGCAGCTTAGACACAGCTGGAAACACCATATATTTT.

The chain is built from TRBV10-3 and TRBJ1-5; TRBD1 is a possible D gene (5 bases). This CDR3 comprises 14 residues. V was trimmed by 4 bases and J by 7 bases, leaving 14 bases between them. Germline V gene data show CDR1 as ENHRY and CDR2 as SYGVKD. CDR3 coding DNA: TGTGCCATCAGTGCCGGAGAGGGGTACCAGCCCCAGCATTTT. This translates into CAISAGEGYQPQHF.

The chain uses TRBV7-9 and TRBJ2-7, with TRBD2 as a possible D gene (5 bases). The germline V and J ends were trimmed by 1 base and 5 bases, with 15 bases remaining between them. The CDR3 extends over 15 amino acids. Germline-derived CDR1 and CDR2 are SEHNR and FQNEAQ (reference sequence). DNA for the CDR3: TGTGCCAGCAGCTTAGTGTTAGGGAGTTTCCACGAGCAGTACTTC. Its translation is CASSLVLGSFHEQYF. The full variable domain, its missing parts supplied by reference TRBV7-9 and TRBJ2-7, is DTGVSQNPRHKITKRGQNVTFRCDPISEHNRLYWYRQTLGQGPEFLTYFQNEAQLEKSRLLSDRFSAERPKGSFSTLEIQRTEQGDSAMYLCASSLVLGSFHEQYFGPGTRLTVT.

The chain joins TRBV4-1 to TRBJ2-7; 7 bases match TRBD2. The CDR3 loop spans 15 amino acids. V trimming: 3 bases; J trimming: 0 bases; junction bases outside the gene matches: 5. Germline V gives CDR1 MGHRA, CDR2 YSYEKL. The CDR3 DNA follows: TGCGCCAGCAGCCAGATCCCGGGAGGCTCCTACGAGCAGTACTTC. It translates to CASSQIPGGSYEQYF.

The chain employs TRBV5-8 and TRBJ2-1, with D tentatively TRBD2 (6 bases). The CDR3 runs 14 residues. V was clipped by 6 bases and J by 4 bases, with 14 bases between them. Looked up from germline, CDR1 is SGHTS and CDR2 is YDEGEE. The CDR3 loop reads CASTWGDIYNEQFF. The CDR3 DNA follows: TGTGCCAGCACCTGGGGGGATATTTACAATGAGCAGTTCTTC.

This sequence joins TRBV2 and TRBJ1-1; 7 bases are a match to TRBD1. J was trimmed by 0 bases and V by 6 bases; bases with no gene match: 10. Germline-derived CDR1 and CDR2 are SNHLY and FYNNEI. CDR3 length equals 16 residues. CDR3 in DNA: TGTGCCAGCAGGTTAGACAGGGTAGGATTGAACACTGAAGCTTTCTTT. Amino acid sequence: CASRLDRVGLNTEAFF.

This CDR3 is CASSLAGMVDGYTF. CDR3 nucleotides: TGTGCCAGCAGCTTAGCGGGTATGGTGGATGGCTACACCTTC. This chain connects TRBV7-8 to TRBJ1-2; the D is unclear. This CDR3 spans 14 amino acids. Trimming stripped 0 bases from V and 6 bases from J, with 11 bases between. Germline V lookup: CDR1 SGHVS, CDR2 FQNEAQ.

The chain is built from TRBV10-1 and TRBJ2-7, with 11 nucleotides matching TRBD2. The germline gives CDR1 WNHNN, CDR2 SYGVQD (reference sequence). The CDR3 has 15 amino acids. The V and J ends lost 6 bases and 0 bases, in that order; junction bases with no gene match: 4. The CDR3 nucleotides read TGCGCCAGCAGACGTACTAGCGGGGGCTCCTACGAGCAGTACTTC. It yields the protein CASRRTSGGSYEQYF.

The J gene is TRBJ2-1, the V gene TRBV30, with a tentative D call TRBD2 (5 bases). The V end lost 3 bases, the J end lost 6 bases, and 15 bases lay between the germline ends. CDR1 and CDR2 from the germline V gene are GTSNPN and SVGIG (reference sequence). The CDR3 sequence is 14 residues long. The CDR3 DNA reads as TGTGCCTGGAGGGGATTGGCGGGTCTCAATGAGCAGTTCTTC. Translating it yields CAWRGLAGLNEQFF.

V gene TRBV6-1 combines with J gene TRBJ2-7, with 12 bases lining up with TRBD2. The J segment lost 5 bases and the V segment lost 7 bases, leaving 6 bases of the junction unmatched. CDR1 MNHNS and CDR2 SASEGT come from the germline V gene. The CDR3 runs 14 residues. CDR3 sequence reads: CASTASGGANEQYF. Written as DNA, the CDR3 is TGTGCCAGCACGGCTAGCGGGGGGGCCAACGAGCAGTACTTC.

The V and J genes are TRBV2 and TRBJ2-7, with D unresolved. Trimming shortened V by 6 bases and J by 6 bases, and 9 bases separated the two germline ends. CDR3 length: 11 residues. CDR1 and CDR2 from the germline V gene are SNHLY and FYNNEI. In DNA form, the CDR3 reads TGTGCCAGCAGGGCCGGTCCCGAGCAGTACTTC. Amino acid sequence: CASRAGPEQYF.

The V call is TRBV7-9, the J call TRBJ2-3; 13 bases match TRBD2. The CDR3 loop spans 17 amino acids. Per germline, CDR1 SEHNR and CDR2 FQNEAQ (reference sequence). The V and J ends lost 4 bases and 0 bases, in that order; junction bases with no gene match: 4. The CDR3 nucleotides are TGTGCCAGCAGCTCACTAGCGGGGGGGCATAGCACAGATACGCAGTATTTT. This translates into CASSSLAGGHSTDTQYF.

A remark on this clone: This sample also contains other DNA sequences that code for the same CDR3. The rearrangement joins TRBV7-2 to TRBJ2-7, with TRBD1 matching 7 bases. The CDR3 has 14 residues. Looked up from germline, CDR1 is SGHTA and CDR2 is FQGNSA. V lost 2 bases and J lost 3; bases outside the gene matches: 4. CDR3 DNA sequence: TGTGCCAGCAGCTTACGGGACAGCTACTACGAGCAGTACTTC. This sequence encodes CASSLRDSYYEQYF. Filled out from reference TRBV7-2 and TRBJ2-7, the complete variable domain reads GAGVSQSPSNKVTEKGKDVELRCDPISGHTALYWYRQSLGQGLEFLIYFQGNSAPDKSGLPSDRFSAERTGGSVSTLTIQRTQQEDSAVYLCASSLRDSYYEQYFGPGTRLTVT.

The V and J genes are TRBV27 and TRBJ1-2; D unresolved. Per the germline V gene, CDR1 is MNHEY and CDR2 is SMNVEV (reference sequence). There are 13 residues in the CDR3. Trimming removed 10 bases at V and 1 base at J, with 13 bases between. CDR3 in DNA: TGTGCCACCCGTGTTTCTTTTAACTATGGCTACACCTTC. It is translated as CATRVSFNYGYTF.

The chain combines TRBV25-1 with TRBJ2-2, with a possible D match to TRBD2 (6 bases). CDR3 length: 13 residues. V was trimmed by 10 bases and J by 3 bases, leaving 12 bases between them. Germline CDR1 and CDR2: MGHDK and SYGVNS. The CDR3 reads CATPDYYTGELFF. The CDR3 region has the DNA TGTGCCACCCCGGACTATTACACCGGGGAGCTGTTTTTT.

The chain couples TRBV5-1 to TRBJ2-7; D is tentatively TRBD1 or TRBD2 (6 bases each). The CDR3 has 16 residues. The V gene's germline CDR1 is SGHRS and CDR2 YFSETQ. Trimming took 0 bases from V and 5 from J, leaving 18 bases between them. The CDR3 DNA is TGCGCCAGCAGCTTGGAGAGGGGGGAGCAACATAACGAGCAGTACTTC. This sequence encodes CASSLERGEQHNEQYF.

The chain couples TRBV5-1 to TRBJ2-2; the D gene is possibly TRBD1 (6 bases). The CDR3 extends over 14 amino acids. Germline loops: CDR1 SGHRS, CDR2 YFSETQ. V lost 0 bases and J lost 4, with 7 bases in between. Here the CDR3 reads CASSLDRVTGELFF. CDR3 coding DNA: TGCGCCAGCAGCTTGGACAGGGTCACCGGGGAGCTGTTTTTT.

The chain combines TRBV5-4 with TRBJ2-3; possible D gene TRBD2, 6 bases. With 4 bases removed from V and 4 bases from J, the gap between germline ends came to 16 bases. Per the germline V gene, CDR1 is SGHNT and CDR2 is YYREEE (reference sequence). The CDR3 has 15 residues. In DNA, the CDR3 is TGTGCCAGCAGCACCGGACTAATTTCACCAGATACGCAGTATTTT. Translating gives CASSTGLISPDTQYF.

The CDR3 bases are TGTGCCAGCAGCTGGCTTGGGGGGAACACTGAAGCTTTCTTT. This translates into CASSWLGGNTEAFF. The chain combines TRBV5-4 with TRBJ1-1; D possibly corresponds to TRBD1 (5 bases). CDR3 size: 14 residues. The V gene lost 3 bases and the J gene lost 1 base, with 10 bases spanning the gap. In germline, CDR1 is SGHNT, CDR2 YYREEE (reference sequence).

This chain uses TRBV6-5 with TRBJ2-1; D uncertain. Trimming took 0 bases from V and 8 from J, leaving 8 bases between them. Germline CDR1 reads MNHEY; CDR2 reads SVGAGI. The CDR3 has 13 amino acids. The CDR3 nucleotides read TGTGCCAGCAGTTACTCGTTTTCCGATGAGCAGTTCTTC. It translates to CASSYSFSDEQFF.

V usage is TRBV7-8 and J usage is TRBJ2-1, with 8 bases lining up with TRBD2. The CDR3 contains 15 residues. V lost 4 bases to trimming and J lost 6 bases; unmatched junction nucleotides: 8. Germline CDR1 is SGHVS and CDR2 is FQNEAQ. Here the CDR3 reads CASSSSSGVINEQFF. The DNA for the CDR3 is TGTGCCAGCAGCTCGAGTAGCGGGGTAATCAATGAGCAGTTCTTC.

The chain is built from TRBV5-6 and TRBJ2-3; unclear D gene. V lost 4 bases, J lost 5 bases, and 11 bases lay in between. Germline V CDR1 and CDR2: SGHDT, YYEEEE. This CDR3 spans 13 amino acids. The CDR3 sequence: CASSPSGVDTQYF. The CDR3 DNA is TGTGCCAGCAGCCCTTCGGGCGTAGATACGCAGTATTTT.